A selection of T cell receptor beta chains follows, all from one sample in a study of T-cell memory formation after mild COVID-19. TCRdb reprocessed the 5' RACE reads with MiXCR, giving one entry per CDR3 protein. This table holds about 470,000 distinct CDR3 sequences, 15% to 20% found once. The sample taken for sequencing was PBMCs or a T cell subset sorted from them (not recorded which). Receptor source: an adult woman who had mild COVID-19 (a few samples of this study predate the infection). Cell type and time point are not known. CDR3s include the opening cysteine and the closing phenylalanine or tryptophan.

TRBV7-9 CASSLEGGLNYGYTF
TRBV7-9 CASSPPTPQETQYF
TRBV5-1 CASSSDRGNEAFF
TRBV7-2 CASSNDRGNSPLHF
TRBV4-1 CASSQDGLAVLGAETQYF
TRBV7-9 CASSWKDTGELFF
TRBV5-5 CASSIPNRVFGYTF
TRBV4-3 CASSQEDRSSSYEQYF
TRBV5-1 CASSLGAAGGNQPQHF
TRBV19 CASSASGQGHEQFF
TRBV5-1 CASSPGGGGTDTQYF
TRBV6-5 CASTTTGQGDYNSPLHF
TRBV30 CAWSVRLGERGEQYF
TRBV4-1 CASSQGRAISHNSPLHF
TRBV5-6 CASSSQGHNEQFF
TRBV12-3/TRBV12-4 CASTRGVLEQYF
TRBV7-8 CASSVRQGAAQQYEKLFF
TRBV4-2 CASSQPSDRTYGYTF
TRBV7-9 CASSSWGYEQYF
TRBV15 CATSTRQGTDTQYF
TRBV11-3 CASSLSVWTGGDEQYF
TRBV6-5 CASSPTGTFYGYTF
TRBV19 CASSLRGTSGIIFKADTQYF
TRBV7-3 CASSTTGVTEAFF